These 24 T cell receptor beta chains were sequenced from one sample in a study of T cell repertoires in cytomegalovirus infection. TCRdb independently ran MiXCR on the reads; one entry per CDR3 protein. The sample lists hundreds of thousands of distinct CDR3 sequences; approximately 33% were seen once. These receptors have no identified antigens. The source was cultured PBMCs, collected from culture after CMV antigen stimulation. These receptors all come from a human donor in good health (CMV status not recorded). Some clones in this sample may be carry-over from other donors' samples.

V and J are TRBV4-3 and TRBJ1-1, with a possible D match to TRBD1 (5 bases). The V gene's germline CDR1 is LGHNA and CDR2 YSLEER. V lost 4 bases, J lost 6 bases, and 15 bases lay in between. CDR3 length: 14 residues. The chain's CDR3 is CASSPGKGIAEAFF. For the CDR3, the DNA is TGCGCCAGCAGCCCCGGCAAGGGGATAGCTGAAGCTTTCTTT.

This clonotype was observed a few times. This chain links TRBV4-2 with TRBJ2-7; no definite D call. Germline loops: CDR1 LGHNA, CDR2 YNFKEQ. Trimming cost V 0 bases and J 9 bases, with 9 bases left between them. The CDR3 contains 12 residues. The CDR3 loop reads CASSQEGMAQYF. In DNA, the CDR3 is TGTGCCAGCAGCCAAGAGGGGATGGCGCAGTACTTC.

This chain connects TRBV6-6 to TRBJ2-1, with D unresolved. This CDR3 is built from 15 residues. V was pared by 4 bases and J by 10 bases, with 20 bases between. Per the germline V gene, CDR1 is MNHNY and CDR2 is SVGAGI (reference sequence). The DNA of the CDR3 is TGTGCCAGCAGTTCATTAGCATATTCGGCTATGGAGCAGTTCTTC. Its translation is CASSSLAYSAMEQFF.

The gene calls are TRBV20-1 and TRBJ2-1; a possible D gene is TRBD2 (7 bases). The V end was cut by 0 bases, the J end by 3 bases, with 12 bases between. The germline gives CDR1 DFQATT, CDR2 SNEGSKA (reference sequence). The CDR3 is 15 residues long. The CDR3 region has the DNA TGCAGTGCTAGAGACCAGAGGGGGGGCTACAATGAGCAGTTCTTC. This gives the protein CSARDQRGGYNEQFF.

V gene TRBV6-2 or TRBV6-3 combines with J gene TRBJ2-7, with 12 bases that match TRBD1. This CDR3 has 16 residues. Losses at the gene ends were 5 bases for V and 4 bases for J; bases not matched to a gene: 9. The germline V gene encodes CDR1 MNHEY and CDR2 SVGEGT. This CDR3 is CASSPGTGGARYEQYF. Here the CDR3 DNA reads TGTGCCAGCAGTCCCGGGACAGGGGGCGCGAGGTACGAGCAGTACTTC.

This clonotype appeared a few times. This chain connects TRBV19 to TRBJ1-1, with D perhaps TRBD1 (5 bases). CDR1 and CDR2 (germline): LNHDA, SQIVND (reference sequence). The CDR3 contains 12 residues. Trimming took 5 bases from V and 9 from J, leaving 13 bases between them. The CDR3 here is CASSLRDEKAFF. For the CDR3, the DNA is TGTGCCAGTAGTCTCCGGGACGAAAAAGCTTTCTTT. Variable domain in full (rest from reference TRBV19 and TRBJ1-1): DGGITQSPKYLFRKEGQNVTLSCEQNLNHDAMYWYRQDPGQGLRLIYYSQIVNDFQKGDIAEGYSVSREKKESFPLTVTSAQKNPTAFYLCASSLRDEKAFFGQGTRLTVV.

Points on this clonotype: At one boundary the junction diverges from the germline segment, which might be a read error. The chain links TRBV28 to TRBJ2-7, with 8 bases that match TRBD2. Germline assignment: CDR1 MDHEN and CDR2 SYDVKM. The CDR3 length is 13 residues. The CDR3 here is CASSFGLAGPLHF. The CDR3 DNA reads as TGTGCCAGCAGTTTCGGGCTAGCGGGTCCTCTTCACTTC. Together with reference TRBV28 and TRBJ2-7, the CDR3 gives the full variable domain: DVKVTQSSRYLVKRTGEKVFLECVQDMDHENMFWYRQDPGLGLRLIYFSYDVKMKEKGDIPEGYSVSREKKERFSLILESASTNQTSMYLCASSFGLAGPLHFGPGTRLTVT.

The chain uses TRBV20-1 and TRBJ2-7, with TRBD2 as a possible D gene (5 bases). V lost 1 base and J lost 1, with 14 bases in between. This CDR3 region has 15 residues. Germline assignment: CDR1 DFQATT and CDR2 SNEGSKA (reference sequence). The CDR3 sequence: CSARGAEDSSYEQYF. In nucleotides, the CDR3 is TGCAGTGCTAGAGGGGCGGAGGACTCATCCTACGAGCAGTACTTC.

The chain combines TRBV7-9 with TRBJ1-5; 9 bases align to TRBD1. Trimming at V came to 3 bases and at J to 2 bases, leaving 8 bases not matched to a gene. The CDR3 runs to 17 residues. The germline CDR1 and CDR2 sequences are SEHNR and FQNEAQ (reference sequence). In DNA, the CDR3 is TGTGCCAGCAGCTTCGCCTGGACAGGGGATGGCAATCAGCCCCAGCATTTT. Protein: CASSFAWTGDGNQPQHF.

The table lists this clonotype with a few counts. The chain carries TRBV7-3 and TRBJ2-1; 10 positions agree with TRBD2. CDR1 and CDR2 from the germline V gene are SGHTA and FQGTGA. The V gene end was trimmed by 6 bases and the J gene end by 6 bases; junction bases not matched to a gene: 17. CDR3 length: 18 amino acids. The CDR3 sequence: CASRPALSLAGNFNEQFF. In DNA form, the CDR3 reads TGTGCCAGCAGACCCGCGTTATCACTAGCGGGAAATTTCAATGAGCAGTTCTTC.

The chain couples TRBV7-2 to TRBJ2-7; 15 positions agree with TRBD2. Germline V gene sequence: CDR1 SGHTA, CDR2 FQGNSA. CDR3 length: 15 residues. V was pared by 2 bases and J by 6 bases, with 2 bases of the junction left unmatched. CDR3: CASSLKGLAGGEQYF. The DNA for the CDR3 is TGTGCCAGCAGCTTAAAGGGACTAGCGGGAGGCGAGCAGTACTTC.

This clonotype was seen at least ten times. This chain joins TRBV7-2 and TRBJ2-3, with 11 bases fitting TRBD2. Germline CDR1 SGHTA, CDR2 FQGNSA. The CDR3 length is 16 residues. V lost 5 bases and J lost 4; bases outside the gene matches: 8. The CDR3 sequence: CASSRRLAGSPDTQYF. The CDR3 DNA reads as TGTGCCAGCAGCCGTCGACTAGCGGGGTCGCCAGATACGCAGTATTTT. Looking up the rest from reference TRBV7-2 and TRBJ2-3 gives the full variable domain: GAGVSQSPSNKVTEKGKDVELRCDPISGHTALYWYRQSLGQGLEFLIYFQGNSAPDKSGLPSDRFSAERTGGSVSTLTIQRTQQEDSAVYLCASSRRLAGSPDTQYFGPGTRLTVL.

This clonotype was seen more than once but under ten times. The chain couples TRBV7-9 to TRBJ2-5, with unresolved D. Trimming cost V 4 bases and J 3 bases, with 15 bases left between them. Germline V gene sequence: CDR1 SEHNR, CDR2 FQNEAQ (reference sequence). The CDR3 consists of 15 residues. DNA of the CDR3: TGTGCCAGCAGCTCCTTACTTGGGCGGAAAGAGACCCAGTACTTC. Its protein product is CASSSLLGRKETQYF.

This chain uses TRBV7-6 with TRBJ2-3; D unresolved. The CDR3 is 15 residues long. The V end lost 5 bases, the J end lost 0 bases, and 12 bases lay between the germline ends. From germline, CDR1 is SGHVS and CDR2 FNYEAQ. The DNA for the CDR3 is TGTGCCAGCAGCCAATATCAGACTAGCACAGATACGCAGTATTTT. Translating it yields CASSQYQTSTDTQYF.

The V gene is TRBV11-2, the J gene TRBJ1-4; D is ambiguous. Deletions cut 5 bases from V and 8 bases from J, with 21 bases between. This CDR3 has 16 amino acids. Germline CDR1 and CDR2: SGHAT and FQNNGV. CDR3 in DNA: TGTGCCAGCAGCCTAGGCTACGGAACGAACACGGAAAAACTGTTTTTT. Translated, it gives CASSLGYGTNTEKLFF.

The V gene is TRBV27, the J gene TRBJ1-1, with D hard to call. The ends were cut back, 6 bases at V and 7 bases at J, with 15 bases in the middle. From germline, CDR1 is MNHEY and CDR2 SMNVEV (reference sequence). This CDR3 has 13 amino acids. Written as DNA, the CDR3 is TGTGCCAGCAGAAGACAACGTGTGAGTGAAGCTTTCTTT. Translated: CASRRQRVSEAFF.

This chain connects TRBV6-1 to TRBJ1-5; D is unresolved. Germline CDR1 and CDR2: MNHNS and SASEGT. CDR3 size: 13 residues. Trimming cost V 1 base and J 6 bases, with 7 bases left between them. For the CDR3, the DNA is TGTGCCAGCAGTGAAGTTGGTAGTCAGCCCCAGCATTTT. This sequence encodes CASSEVGSQPQHF.

The V gene is TRBV7-6, the J gene TRBJ2-3, with D unresolved. V was pared by 5 bases and J by 2 bases, with 11 bases between. The CDR3 has 14 amino acids. Germline V gene sequence: CDR1 SGHVS, CDR2 FNYEAQ. The CDR3 nucleotides are TGTGCCAGCAGCCGCCTGGAGTTCACAGATACGCAGTATTTT. Amino acids: CASSRLEFTDTQYF.

V gene TRBV5-6 combines with J gene TRBJ2-3, with D unresolved. CDR3 length: 16 amino acids. Germline CDR1 SGHDT, CDR2 YYEEEE. Trimming left V 0 bases short and J 6 bases short, with 17 bases between. The CDR3 sequence is CASSLVPFPATDTQYF. The DNA for the CDR3 is TGTGCCAGCAGCTTGGTCCCCTTCCCGGCAACCGATACGCAGTATTTT.

On this clonotype itself: One end of the junction is discordant with germline, which a read error may explain. The chain carries TRBV6-6 and TRBJ1-4; 7 bases map to TRBD1. The CDR3 extends over 14 amino acids. CDR1 is MNHNY, CDR2 SVGAGI, per germline (reference sequence). CDR3: CASSYSGGSEKLFF. The CDR3, as DNA: TGTGCCAGCAGCTACTCAGGGGGATCTGAAAAACTGTTTTTT.

Only one count was recorded for this clonotype. For the CDR3, the DNA is TGTGCCAGCAGTAATGGGGGGGACTACGAGCAGTACTTC. This translates into CASSNGGDYEQYF. V is TRBV25-1 and J is TRBJ2-7; 7 bases align to TRBD2. The CDR3 contains 13 residues. After removal of 5 bases from V and 3 bases from J, the junction contained 4 bases not matched to a gene. Germline values: CDR1 MGHDK, CDR2 SYGVNS.

This clonotype turned up a few times. The rearrangement joins TRBV7-9 to TRBJ1-2; the D gene is possibly TRBD1 (5 bases). The ends were cut back, 10 bases at V and 4 bases at J, with 16 bases in the middle. The CDR3 loop spans 13 amino acids. CDR1 is SEHNR and CDR2 is FQNEAQ in the germline V gene (reference sequence). CDR3 in amino acids: CAIPKGGGYGYTF. The CDR3, as DNA: TGTGCCATCCCGAAGGGTGGGGGCTATGGCTACACCTTC.

V and J are TRBV28 and TRBJ2-5, with 7 bases fitting TRBD1. Germline V CDR1 and CDR2: MDHEN, SYDVKM. V lost 2 bases to trimming and J lost 7 bases; unmatched junction nucleotides: 4. The length of the CDR3 is 13 residues. The CDR3 spells CASSLQAGGTQYF. As DNA, the CDR3 is TGTGCCAGCAGTTTACAGGCAGGGGGGACCCAGTACTTC.

This clonotype was seen only a few times. The chain uses TRBV10-2 and TRBJ1-1; possibly TRBD1 for D (5 bases). The CDR3 is made up of 14 amino acids. V was shortened by 5 bases and J by 0 bases, with 10 bases between the two germline ends. Per germline, CDR1 WSHSY and CDR2 SAAADI. DNA of the CDR3: TGCGCCAGCAGTCAAGACAGAATGAACACTGAAGCTTTCTTT. Translated, it gives CASSQDRMNTEAFF.